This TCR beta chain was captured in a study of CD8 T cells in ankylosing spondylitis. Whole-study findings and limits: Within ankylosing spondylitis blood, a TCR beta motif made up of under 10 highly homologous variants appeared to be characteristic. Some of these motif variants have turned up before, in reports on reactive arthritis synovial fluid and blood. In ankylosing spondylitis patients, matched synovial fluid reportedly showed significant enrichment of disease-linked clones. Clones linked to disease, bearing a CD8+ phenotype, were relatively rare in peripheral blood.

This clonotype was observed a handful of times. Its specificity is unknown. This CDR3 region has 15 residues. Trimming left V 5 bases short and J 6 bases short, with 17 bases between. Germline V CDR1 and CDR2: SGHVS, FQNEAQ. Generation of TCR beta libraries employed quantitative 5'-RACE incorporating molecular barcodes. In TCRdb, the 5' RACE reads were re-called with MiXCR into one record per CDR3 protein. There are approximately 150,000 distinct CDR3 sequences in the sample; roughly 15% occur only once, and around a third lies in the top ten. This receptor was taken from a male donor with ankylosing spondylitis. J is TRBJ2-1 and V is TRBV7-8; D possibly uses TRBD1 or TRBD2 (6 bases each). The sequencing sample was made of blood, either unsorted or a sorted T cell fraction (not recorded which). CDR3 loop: CASSNRGHGGNEQFF. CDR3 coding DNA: TGTGCCAGCAGCAATCGGGGACACGGGGGCAATGAGCAGTTCTTC.